The clone carrying this TCR beta chain occurred many times. The antigen is unknown. This CDR3 comprises 13 residues. From germline, CDR1 is SQVTM and CDR2 ANQGSEA. Deletions cut 4 bases from V and 1 base from J, with 10 bases between. This record belongs to a study of CD8 T cells in ankylosing spondylitis. General study points: Significant enrichment of disease-linked clones was reported in matched ankylosing spondylitis synovial fluid. Earlier studies detected some motif variants in reactive arthritis synovial fluid and blood.

Each CDR3 protein gets one entry after TCRdb re-called the 5' RACE reads with MiXCR. The data show 300,000 to 400,000 distinct CDR3 sequences, more than 9% seen once. This chain uses TRBV29-1 with TRBJ1-2, with D hard to call. Sequenced sample: blood, either unsorted or a sorted T cell fraction (not recorded which). This receptor was taken from a female donor with ankylosing spondylitis or in good health (not recorded which). The CDR3 DNA is TGCAGCGTTGGCGCTGGTCTTAACTATGGCTACACCTTC. This gives the protein CSVGAGLNYGYTF.